This T cell receptor beta chain was identified in a study of radiotherapy plus CTLA-4 blockade in lung cancer. Only in-frame clones appear in the TCRdb table, and some are missing; sequencing was by immunoSEQ multiplex PCR. The sample records about 97,000 clones, around 74% being singletons. The CDR3 loop spans 19 amino acids. Germline V lookup: CDR1 WNHNN, CDR2 SYGVQD (reference sequence). Trimming took off 0 bases at V and 2 bases at J, with 20 bases between the two ends. This material consisted of peripheral blood, taken from a patient treated with radiotherapy plus ipilimumab. The source of this sequence is a human donor with non-small cell lung cancer who had a partial response to radiotherapy plus ipilimumab. Some clones in this sample may be carry-over from other donors' samples. This rearrangement joins TRBV10-1 to TRBJ2-1; D is possibly TRBD2 (7 bases). The CDR3 DNA is TGCGCCAGCAGTGAGTCCCAGGGGCTAGCGGTTTCAACCTACAATGAGCAGTTCTTC. Translated, it gives CASSESQGLAVSTYNEQFF.